This T cell receptor beta chain is from a study of T cells in Graves' hyperthyroidism and ophthalmopathy. Study results and caveats: Peripheral blood also featured most of the thyroid clonotypes expanded above 0.001.

This clonotype has just a few counts. Antigen unknown. V trimming: 3 bases; J trimming: 1 base; junction bases outside the gene matches: 4. This CDR3 spans 15 amino acids. CDR1 is SGHTA, CDR2 FQGNSA, per germline. Calling Graves' hyperthyroidism stable meant ophthalmopathy did not progress within 18 months. Patients aged 18 to 65 with hyperthyroidism were newly diagnosed, with duration under 2 months. Template material for amplifying TCR beta CDR3 regions consisted of RNA transcripts. Researchers ran a first-round RT-PCR on the TCR CDR3 using the HTBI primer set. TCRdb redid the calling of the multiplex PCR reads with MiXCR, one entry per CDR3 protein. The repertoire holds hundreds of thousands of distinct CDR3 sequences, about a sixth seen once, with 15% to 20% in the top ten.

The J gene is TRBJ1-1, the V gene TRBV7-2, with 8 bases matching TRBD1. The sample comprised blood. The source is a woman aged 18-30 years with Graves' hyperthyroidism. The CDR3 nucleotides are TGTGCCAGCAGCTTTAAAGGGACAGGGAACACTGAAGCTTTCTTT. This translates into CASSFKGTGNTEAFF. Drawing the rest from reference TRBV7-2 and TRBJ1-1, the complete variable domain is GAGVSQSPSNKVTEKGKDVELRCDPISGHTALYWYRQSLGQGLEFLIYFQGNSAPDKSGLPSDRFSAERTGGSVSTLTIQRTQQEDSAVYLCASSFKGTGNTEAFFGQGTRLTVV.